The sequence of this TCR beta chain was determined in a study of CD8 T cells in Susac syndrome. Roughly 0.45 to 1 ug RNA was reverse transcribed with random hexamers. Amplification of TCR beta CDR3 used immunoSEQ multiplex PCR across 54 Vbeta and 13 Jbeta. TCRdb passed the immunoSEQ multiplex PCR reads through MiXCR, listing each CDR3 protein once. The repertoire holds approximately 100,000 distinct CDR3 sequences, with 85% to 95% as singletons. TCR beta sequences were obtained from blood CD8+ and CD4+ T cells. Healthy donors served as age- and sex-matched controls. This CDR3 is 12 amino acids long. V lost 4 bases, J lost 11 bases, and 1 base stayed unmatched.

This clonotype was obtained from a human donor in good health. The chain combines TRBV12-3 or TRBV12-4 with TRBJ2-3, with 12 bases aligning to TRBD2. Source material: CD8+ T cells from PBMCs. CDR3 sequence reads: CASSWTSGEQYF. CDR3 nucleotide sequence: TGTGCCAGCAGTTGGACTAGCGGGGAGCAGTATTTT.